Following are 2 T cell receptor beta chains from one sample sequenced in a study of STAT3 mutations in large granular lymphocyte leukemia. Study results and limitations: In T-cell large granular lymphocyte leukemia, about half of patients showed multiple immunodominant subclonotypes.

Their antigens remain unidentified. Data came from immunoSEQ multiplex PCR; TCRdb stores just in-frame clones and leaves some out. Here the sample spans roughly 40,000 clones, about 81% being singletons. The sequenced sample was PBMCs. The source of these receptors is a human donor with T large granular lymphocyte leukemia. Some clones in this sample may be carry-over from other donors' samples.

The V call is TRBV10-3, the J call TRBJ1-6; D remains ambiguous. V was pared by 5 bases and J by 0 bases, with 11 bases between. The V gene's germline CDR1 is ENHRY and CDR2 SYGVKD. The CDR3 is made up of 16 amino acids. The DNA for the CDR3 is TGTGCCATCAGTATAACTGACGACTCCTATAATTCACCCCTCCACTTT. Protein product: CAISITDDSYNSPLHF.

V gene TRBV5-1 combines with J gene TRBJ2-6; D call uncertain. This CDR3 contains 14 residues. Per the germline V gene, CDR1 is SGHRS and CDR2 is YFSETQ. The V gene lost 1 base and the J gene lost 0 bases, with 2 bases spanning the gap. In DNA form, the CDR3 reads TGCGCCAGCAGCTTGCGCTCTGGGGCCAACGTCCTGACTTTC. This gives the protein CASSLRSGANVLTF.